This T cell receptor beta chain stems from a study of Ad26.COV2.S vaccination and SARS-CoV-2 variants. Documented treatment: around 19 received Ad26.COV2.S at low or high dose, single or two shots; about 5 received placebo; per-sample allocation not given. Samples analyzed were those drawn on day 63 after the first vaccine or placebo injection. Wuhan-strain SARS-CoV-2 spike was expressed by the Ad26 vector that made up the vaccine. Losses at the gene ends were 2 bases for V and 2 bases for J; bases not matched to a gene: 10. The CDR3 length is 17 residues. Germline V gives CDR1 SGHDT, CDR2 YYEEEE. The method was immunoSEQ multiplex PCR; TCRdb's version includes in-frame clones alone and lacks a portion of them. The sample consists of over 450,000 clones, 80% to 90% of them appearing once. General study points: Spike-specific responses of CD8+ and CD4+ T cells were reported to display substantial breadth after vaccination. Total responses of T cells may have been underestimated by the analyses of TCR breadth and depth.

Worth noting for this clone: As yet, its antigen is unknown.

The input for sequencing was peripheral blood, taken in a trial of Ad26.COV2.S vaccine versus placebo. This clonotype originated in a person between 18 and 65 years old who received the Ad26.COV2.S COVID-19 vaccine or a placebo. The rearrangement uses TRBV5-6 and TRBJ1-3, with 7 bases identical to TRBD1. CDR3 coding DNA: TGTGCCAGCAGCTTCAGGACAGGACGAAACGCTGGAAACACCATATATTTT. It yields the protein CASSFRTGRNAGNTIYF.